The present T cell receptor (beta chain) was sequenced within a study of relationships among human T cell subsets. Germline V gives CDR1 GTSNPN, CDR2 SVGIG (reference sequence). The V end was cut by 0 bases, the J end by 1 base, with 3 bases between. The CDR3 sequence is 12 residues long. After CD4+CD56+ natural killer T cells were removed, anti-CD294 beads selected CD4+CD25-CD294+ Th2 cells. Study-wide findings and caveats: The seven subsets showed no significant differences in gene usage or CDR3 length. Bead sorting may have left some CD4+CD8+ double-positive cells.

This clonotype turned up a few times. Its antigen is undetermined. The T cell receptor alpha and beta CDR3 regions were amplified from mRNA by semiquantitative ARM-PCR. Tagged nested gene-specific primers were used first, then communal superprimers amplified exponentially. TCRdb ran MiXCR on the multiplex PCR reads and lists one entry per CDR3 protein. The sample records thousands of distinct CDR3 sequences, roughly half being singletons. This sequence joins TRBV30 and TRBJ1-1; D not resolved. Sequencing was performed on CD4+ Th2 cells sorted from blood. The receptor's source is a man between 40 and 49 years old in good health. CDR3 sequence reads: CAWSVGNTEAFF. The DNA of the CDR3 is TGTGCCTGGAGTGTTGGGAACACTGAAGCTTTCTTT.